These T cell receptor beta chains were read from a single sample in a study of blood T cell repertoires in COVID-19. Profiled with immunoSEQ multiplex PCR; TCRdb holds only in-frame clones, not every one. The table includes roughly 73,000 clones, roughly 86% detected once. Sequencing was done on a sample of peripheral blood. The origin of the receptors is a man aged 65 to 79 with active COVID-19. Each CDR3 is given with its conserved first and last residue.

J: TRBJ1-5; V: TRBV18; CDR3: CASSPGGDQPQHF
J: TRBJ2-7; V: TRBV6-2/TRBV6-3; CDR3: CASSPPAGRAGGQYF
J: TRBJ1-2; V: TRBV5-6; CDR3: CASSRTGRGYTF
J: TRBJ1-1; V: TRBV30; CDR3: CAWNPDRGGGLTEAFF
J: TRBJ2-7; V: TRBV5-1; CDR3: CASSRDRGEVSYEQYF
J: TRBJ2-1; V: TRBV7-9; CDR3: CASSSQAGNEQFF
J: TRBJ2-1; V: TRBV5-1; CDR3: CASRPWGREGNEQFF
J: TRBJ2-5; V: TRBV4-1; CDR3: CASSQLSGRYETQYF
J: TRBJ1-1; V: TRBV7-8; CDR3: CASSLDRYTEAFF
J: TRBJ1-6; V: TRBV9; CDR3: CASSVGEGDRDNSPLHF
J: TRBJ2-7; V: TRBV5-1; CDR3: CASSLGGLYEQYF
J: TRBJ1-6; V: TRBV4-2; CDR3: CASSPSGEDDSPLHF
J: TRBJ2-7; V: TRBV21-1; CDR3: CAVASPSSYEQYF
J: TRBJ2-2; V: TRBV9; CDR3: CASSPRTGGFANTGELFF
J: TRBJ1-2; V: TRBV28; CDR3: CASRSSRGGGYTF
J: TRBJ2-3; V: TRBV19; CDR3: CASGGGPRGDTQYF
J: TRBJ2-2; V: TRBV28; CDR3: CASRGEGTVRTGELFF
J: TRBJ2-7; V: TRBV30; CDR3: CAWSPSGTVYF